The 16 T cell receptor beta chains reported below all come from one sample, sequenced in a study of blood T cell repertoires in COVID-19. The repertoire was sequenced with immunoSEQ multiplex PCR; TCRdb's copy has only in-frame clones and lacks some. The data contain 250,000 to 300,000 clones, 65% to 85% of them singletons. Sequenced sample: peripheral blood. Every receptor here comes from a man at least 80 years old with acute or convalescent COVID-19.

The chain is built from TRBV15 and TRBJ2-5, with TRBD2 matching 9 bases. Germline V gene lookup returns CDR1 LNHNV and CDR2 YYDKDF (reference sequence). The CDR3 contains 16 residues. Trimming took 1 base from V and 5 from J; bases not matched to a gene: 8. CDR3 protein: CATSRAVAGVRETQYF. In nucleotides, the CDR3 is TGTGCCACCAGCAGAGCGGTAGCGGGAGTCAGGGAGACCCAGTACTTC.

This chain's CDR3 is CASSQASFGGHQETQYF. The DNA for the CDR3 is TGTGCCAGCAGCCAAGCCTCCTTCGGGGGGCACCAAGAGACCCAGTACTTC. V is TRBV3-1 (or the pseudogene TRBV3-2) and J is TRBJ2-5, with D possibly matching TRBD2 (7 bases). The CDR3 totals 17 residues. Germline V gene sequence: CDR1 LGHDT, CDR2 YNNKEL (reference sequence). Trimming left V 1 base short and J 0 bases short, with 15 bases between.

V gene TRBV3-1 (or the pseudogene TRBV3-2) combines with J gene TRBJ2-1; 7 bases are shared with TRBD2. The CDR3 sequence is 15 residues long. Germline V gene lookup returns CDR1 LGHDT and CDR2 YNNKEL (reference sequence). Trimming cost V 3 bases and J 3 bases; bases outside gene matches: 5. The CDR3, as DNA: TGTGCCAGCAGCCAGGCCGGGACTAACTACAATGAGCAGTTCTTC. Translating it yields CASSQAGTNYNEQFF.

The V call is TRBV15, the J call TRBJ2-7, with D perhaps TRBD2 (5 bases). CDR1 and CDR2 (germline): LNHNV, YYDKDF (reference sequence). This CDR3 contains 15 residues. Trimming took off 4 bases at V and 4 bases at J, with 17 bases between the two ends. CDR3 DNA sequence: TGTGCCACCAGCATCCGGCGGGCGGAACTTTACGAGCAGTACTTC. Residues: CATSIRRAELYEQYF. Variable domain in full (rest from reference TRBV15 and TRBJ2-7): DAMVIQNPRYQVTQFGKPVTLSCSQTLNHNVMYWYQQKSSQAPKLLFHYYDKDFNNEADTPDNFQSRRPNTSFCFLDIRSPGLGDTAMYLCATSIRRAELYEQYFGPGTRLTVT.

The rearrangement links TRBV24-1 to TRBJ2-7; 8 nucleotides match TRBD1. The CDR3 extends over 14 amino acids. Germline lookup yields CDR1 KGHDR and CDR2 SFDVKD. The V segment lost 3 bases and the J segment 6 bases; nucleotides outside the gene matches: 6. CDR3 in amino acids: CATSDRTGKGEQYF. CDR3 coding DNA: TGTGCCACCAGTGATCGGACAGGGAAGGGCGAGCAGTACTTC.

This chain joins TRBV5-1 and TRBJ2-7, with 7 positions matching TRBD1. This CDR3 comprises 14 residues. Germline CDR1 and CDR2: SGHRS and YFSETQ. Unmatched junction bases numbered 3, after V lost 2 bases and J lost 1 base. The CDR3 loop is CASSFLTGSYEQYF. Written as DNA, the CDR3 is TGCGCCAGCAGCTTTTTGACAGGGTCCTACGAGCAGTACTTC.

This clone was observed a few times. V usage is TRBV5-1 and J usage is TRBJ2-1; no clear D gene. Germline lookup yields CDR1 SGHRS and CDR2 YFSETQ. V shed 4 bases and J shed 0 bases, with 8 bases lying between them. The CDR3 is 14 amino acids. The CDR3 protein is CASSPESSYNEQFF. The CDR3 DNA reads as TGCGCCAGCAGCCCGGAGAGCTCCTACAATGAGCAGTTCTTC.

The chain uses TRBV9 and TRBJ1-1; D remains ambiguous. V lost 1 base, J lost 2 bases, and 9 bases lay in between. The CDR3 has 14 amino acids. Per germline, CDR1 SGDLS and CDR2 YYNGEE. CDR3 in amino acids: CASSVTYRNTEAFF. In nucleotides, the CDR3 is TGTGCCAGCAGCGTAACCTACAGAAACACTGAAGCTTTCTTT.

This clone was seen only a few times. The V call is TRBV28, the J call TRBJ1-2; the match to TRBD1 covers 10 bases. This CDR3 is built from 19 residues. V lost 5 bases to trimming and J lost 8 bases; unmatched junction nucleotides: 23. The germline gives CDR1 MDHEN, CDR2 SYDVKM. This CDR3 reads CASSQHLSRDRGPVGGYTF. CDR3 bases: TGTGCCAGCAGTCAACACTTGTCCCGGGACAGGGGCCCGGTCGGGGGCTACACCTTC.

V and J are TRBV7-2 and TRBJ2-1; a possible D gene is TRBD2 (6 bases). The length of the CDR3 is 14 residues. The ends were cut back, 4 bases at V and 4 bases at J, with 11 bases in the middle. The V gene's germline CDR1 is SGHTA and CDR2 FQGNSA. The CDR3 reads CASSSVGGYNEQFF. The CDR3 nucleotides read TGTGCCAGCAGCTCGGTGGGAGGATACAATGAGCAGTTCTTC. The whole variable domain, remainder taken from reference TRBV7-2 and TRBJ2-1, is GAGVSQSPSNKVTEKGKDVELRCDPISGHTALYWYRQSLGQGLEFLIYFQGNSAPDKSGLPSDRFSAERTGGSVSTLTIQRTQQEDSAVYLCASSSVGGYNEQFFGPGTRLTVL.

The chain employs TRBV10-3 and TRBJ1-1; 9 bases match TRBD1. Per germline, CDR1 ENHRY and CDR2 SYGVKD. V lost 6 bases, J lost 1 base, and 6 bases stayed unmatched. This CDR3 is 15 amino acids long. In DNA, the CDR3 is TGTGCCATCAGCGGGGGACAGGGTGGGAACACTGAAGCTTTCTTT. It encodes CAISGGQGGNTEAFF.

V gene TRBV10-3 combines with J gene TRBJ2-2; tentatively, D is TRBD2 (5 bases). The V gene's germline CDR1 is ENHRY and CDR2 SYGVKD. The CDR3 contains 15 residues. With 4 bases removed from V and 4 bases from J, the gap between germline ends came to 13 bases. Written as DNA, the CDR3 is TGTGCCATCAGTGGGAGCCCCCGGGGCACCGGGGAGCTGTTTTTT. This codes for CAISGSPRGTGELFF.

The CDR3 bases are TGTGCCAGCAGCTTAGGTCCTAGCGGGGGGCTCAGCACAGATACGCAGTATTTT. Translating gives CASSLGPSGGLSTDTQYF. The J gene is TRBJ2-3, the V gene TRBV7-9; 11 nucleotides align to TRBD2. CDR1 and CDR2 from the germline V gene are SEHNR and FQNEAQ (reference sequence). With V trimmed by 1 base and J by 0 bases, 6 bases remained unmatched. This CDR3 is built from 18 residues.

J is TRBJ1-5 and V is TRBV7-9; no definite D call. V was shortened by 1 base and J by 1 base, with 11 bases between the two germline ends. The CDR3 contains 16 residues. CDR1 and CDR2 (germline): SEHNR, FQNEAQ (reference sequence). The CDR3: CASSLEMGRSNQPQHF. The CDR3 nucleotides read TGTGCCAGCAGCTTAGAGATGGGCCGGAGCAATCAGCCCCAGCATTTT.

The chain's CDR3 is CASKPGWANEKLFF. As DNA, the CDR3 is TGTGCCAGCAAACCAGGGTGGGCTAATGAAAAACTGTTTTTT. The rearrangement joins TRBV6-5 to TRBJ1-4, with D maybe TRBD1 (5 bases). V shed 7 bases and J shed 3 bases, with 12 bases lying between them. There are 14 residues in the CDR3. The germline CDR1 and CDR2 sequences are MNHEY and SVGAGI.

This CDR3 is CASSPTRGTDYGYTF. The CDR3 region has the DNA TGCGCCAGCAGCCCCACGCGAGGGACAGACTATGGCTACACCTTC. This sequence joins TRBV4-1 and TRBJ1-2, with 7 bases fitting TRBD1. V gave up 4 bases and J gave up 3 bases; unmatched junction bases: 8. Germline CDR1 reads MGHRA; CDR2 reads YSYEKL. This CDR3 contains 15 residues.